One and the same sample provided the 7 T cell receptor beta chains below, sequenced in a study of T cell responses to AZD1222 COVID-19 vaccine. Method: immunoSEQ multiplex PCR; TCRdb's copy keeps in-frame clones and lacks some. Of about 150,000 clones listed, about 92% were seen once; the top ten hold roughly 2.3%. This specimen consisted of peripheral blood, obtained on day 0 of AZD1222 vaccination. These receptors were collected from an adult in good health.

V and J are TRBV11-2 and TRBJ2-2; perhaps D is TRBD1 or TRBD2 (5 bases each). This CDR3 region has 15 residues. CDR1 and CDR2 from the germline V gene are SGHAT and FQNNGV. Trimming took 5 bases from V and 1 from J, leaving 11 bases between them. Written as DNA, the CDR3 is TGTGCCAGCAGCCCCGGGACCTTGAACACCGGGGAGCTGTTTTTT. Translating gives CASSPGTLNTGELFF. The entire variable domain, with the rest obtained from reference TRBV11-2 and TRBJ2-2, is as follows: EAGVAQSPRYKIIEKRQSVAFWCNPISGHATLYWYQQILGQGPKLLIQFQNNGVVDDSQLPKDRFSAERLKGVDSTLKIQPAKLEDSAVYLCASSPGTLNTGELFFGEGSRLTVL.

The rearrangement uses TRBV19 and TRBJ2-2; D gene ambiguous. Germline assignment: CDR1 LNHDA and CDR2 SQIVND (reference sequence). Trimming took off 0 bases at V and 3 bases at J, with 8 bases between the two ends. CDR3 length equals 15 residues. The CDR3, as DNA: TGTGCCAGTAGTATAGAAGGACGTTACACCGGGGAGCTGTTTTTT. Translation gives CASSIEGRYTGELFF.

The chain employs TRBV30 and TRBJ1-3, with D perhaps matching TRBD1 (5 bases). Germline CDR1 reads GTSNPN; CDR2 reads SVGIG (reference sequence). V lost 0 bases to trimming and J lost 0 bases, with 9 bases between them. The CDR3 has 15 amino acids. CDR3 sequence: CAWSVGVSSGNTIYF. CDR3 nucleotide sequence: TGTGCCTGGAGTGTAGGGGTTAGCTCTGGAAACACCATATATTTT.

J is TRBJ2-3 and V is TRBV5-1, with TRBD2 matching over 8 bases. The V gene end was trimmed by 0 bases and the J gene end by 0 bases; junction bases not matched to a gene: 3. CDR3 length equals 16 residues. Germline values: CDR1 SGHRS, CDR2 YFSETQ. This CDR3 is CASSLGSGKSTDTQYF. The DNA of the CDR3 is TGCGCCAGCAGCTTGGGTAGCGGGAAGAGCACAGATACGCAGTATTTT.

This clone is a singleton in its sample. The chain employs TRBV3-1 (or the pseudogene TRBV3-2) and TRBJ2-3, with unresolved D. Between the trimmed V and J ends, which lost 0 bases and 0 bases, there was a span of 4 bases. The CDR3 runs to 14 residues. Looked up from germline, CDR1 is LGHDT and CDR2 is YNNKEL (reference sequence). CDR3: CASSQDTSTDTQYF. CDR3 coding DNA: TGTGCCAGCAGCCAAGATACAAGCACAGATACGCAGTATTTT.

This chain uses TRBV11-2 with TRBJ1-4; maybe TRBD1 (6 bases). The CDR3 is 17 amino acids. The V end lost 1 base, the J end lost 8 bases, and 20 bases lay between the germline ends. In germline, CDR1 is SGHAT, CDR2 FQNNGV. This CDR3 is CASSLGFRTDRSEKLFF. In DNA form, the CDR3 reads TGTGCCAGCAGCTTAGGGTTTAGGACAGACCGTTCCGAAAAACTGTTTTTT.

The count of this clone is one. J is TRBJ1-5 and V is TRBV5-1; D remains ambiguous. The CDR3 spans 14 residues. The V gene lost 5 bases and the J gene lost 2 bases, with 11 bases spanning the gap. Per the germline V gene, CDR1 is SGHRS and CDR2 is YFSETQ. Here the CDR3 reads CASSESVGNQPQHF. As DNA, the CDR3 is TGCGCCAGCAGTGAATCAGTGGGCAATCAGCCCCAGCATTTT.